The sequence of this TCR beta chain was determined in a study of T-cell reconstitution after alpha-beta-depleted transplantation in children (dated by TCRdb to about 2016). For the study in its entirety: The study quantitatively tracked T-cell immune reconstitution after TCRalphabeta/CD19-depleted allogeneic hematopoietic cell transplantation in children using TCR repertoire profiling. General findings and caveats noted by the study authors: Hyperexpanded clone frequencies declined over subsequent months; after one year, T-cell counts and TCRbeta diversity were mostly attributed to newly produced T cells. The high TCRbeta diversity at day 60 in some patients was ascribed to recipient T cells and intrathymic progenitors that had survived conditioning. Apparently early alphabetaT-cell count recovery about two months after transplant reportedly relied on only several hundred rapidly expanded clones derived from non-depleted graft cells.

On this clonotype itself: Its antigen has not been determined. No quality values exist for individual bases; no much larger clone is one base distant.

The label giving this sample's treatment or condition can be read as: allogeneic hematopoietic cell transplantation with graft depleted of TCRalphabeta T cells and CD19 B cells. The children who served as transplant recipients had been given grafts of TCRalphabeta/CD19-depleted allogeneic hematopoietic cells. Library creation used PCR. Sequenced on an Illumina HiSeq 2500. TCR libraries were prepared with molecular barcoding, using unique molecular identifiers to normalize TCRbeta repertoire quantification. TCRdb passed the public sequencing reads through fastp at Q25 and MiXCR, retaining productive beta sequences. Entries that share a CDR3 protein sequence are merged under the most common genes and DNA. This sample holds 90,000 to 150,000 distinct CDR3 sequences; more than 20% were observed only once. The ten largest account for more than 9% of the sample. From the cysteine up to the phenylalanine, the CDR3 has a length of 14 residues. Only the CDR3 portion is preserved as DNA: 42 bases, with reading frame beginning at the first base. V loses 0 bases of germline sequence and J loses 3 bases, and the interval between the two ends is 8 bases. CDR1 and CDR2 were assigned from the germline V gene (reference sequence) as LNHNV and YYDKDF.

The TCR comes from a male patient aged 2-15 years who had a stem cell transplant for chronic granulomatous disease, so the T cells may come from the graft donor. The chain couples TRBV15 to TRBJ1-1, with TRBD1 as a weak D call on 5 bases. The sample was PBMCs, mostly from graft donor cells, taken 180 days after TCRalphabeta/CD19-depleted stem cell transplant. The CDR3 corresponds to CATSRDRGHTEAFF. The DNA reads TGTGCCACCAGCAGAGATCGGGGCCACACTGAAGCTTTCTTT.